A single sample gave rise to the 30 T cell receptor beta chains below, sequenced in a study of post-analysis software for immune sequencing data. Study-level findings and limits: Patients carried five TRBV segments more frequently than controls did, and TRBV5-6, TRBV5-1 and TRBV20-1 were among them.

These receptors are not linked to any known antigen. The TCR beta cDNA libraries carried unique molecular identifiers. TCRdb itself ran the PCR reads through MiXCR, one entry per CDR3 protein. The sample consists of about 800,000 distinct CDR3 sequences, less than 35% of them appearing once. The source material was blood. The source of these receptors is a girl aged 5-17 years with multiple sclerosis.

CDR3 region: CSVETGQETYF. In nucleotides, the CDR3 is TGCAGCGTTGAAACGGGACAGGAGACGTACTTC. This chain uses TRBV29-1 with TRBJ2-5; 8 bases agree with TRBD1. CDR1 and CDR2 (germline): SQVTM, ANQGSEA. The CDR3 has 11 residues. V lost 2 bases to trimming and J lost 13 bases; unmatched junction nucleotides: 6.

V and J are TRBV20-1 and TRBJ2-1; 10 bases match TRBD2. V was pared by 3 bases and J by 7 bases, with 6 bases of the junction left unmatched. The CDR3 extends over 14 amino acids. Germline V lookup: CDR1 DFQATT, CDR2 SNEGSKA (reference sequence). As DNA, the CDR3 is TGCAGTGCTAGGGGGACTAGCGATTGGAATGAGCAGTTCTTC. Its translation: CSARGTSDWNEQFF.

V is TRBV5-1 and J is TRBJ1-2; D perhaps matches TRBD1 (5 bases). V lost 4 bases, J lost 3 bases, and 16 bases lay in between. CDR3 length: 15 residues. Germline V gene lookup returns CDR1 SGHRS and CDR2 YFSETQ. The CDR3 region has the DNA TGCGCCAGCAGCCCGGCCGGGGGGGAGGACTATGGCTACACCTTC. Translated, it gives CASSPAGGEDYGYTF.

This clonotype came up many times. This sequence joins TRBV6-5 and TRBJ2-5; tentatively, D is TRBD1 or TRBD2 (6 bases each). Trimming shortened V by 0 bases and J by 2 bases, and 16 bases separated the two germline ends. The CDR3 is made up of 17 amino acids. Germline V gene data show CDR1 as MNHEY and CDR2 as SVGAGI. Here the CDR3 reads CASSYSIGGRGQETQYF. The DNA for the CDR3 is TGTGCCAGCAGTTACTCGATCGGGGGCAGGGGACAAGAGACCCAGTACTTC.

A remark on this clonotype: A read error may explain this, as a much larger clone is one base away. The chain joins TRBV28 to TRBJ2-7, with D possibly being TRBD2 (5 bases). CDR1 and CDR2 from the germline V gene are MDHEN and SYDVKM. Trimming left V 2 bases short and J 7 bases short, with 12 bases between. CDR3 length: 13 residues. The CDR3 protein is CASSLPSSVEQYF. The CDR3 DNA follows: TGTGCCAGCAGTTTACCGAGTAGCGTGGAGCAGTACTTC.

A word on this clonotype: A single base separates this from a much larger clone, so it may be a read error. For the CDR3, the DNA is TGCAGTGCTAGCGGCCAGGTCTCCTACAATAAGCAGTTCTTC. This gives the protein CSASGQVSYNKQFF. This sequence joins TRBV20-1 and TRBJ2-1; D unclear. CDR1 is DFQATT and CDR2 is SNEGSKA in the germline V gene (reference sequence). The CDR3 spans 14 residues.

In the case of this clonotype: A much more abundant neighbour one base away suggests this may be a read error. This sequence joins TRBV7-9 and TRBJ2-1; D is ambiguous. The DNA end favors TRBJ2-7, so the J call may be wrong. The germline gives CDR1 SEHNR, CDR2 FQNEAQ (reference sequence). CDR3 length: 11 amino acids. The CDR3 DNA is TGTGCCAGCAGCTACACCAATGAGCAGTACTTC. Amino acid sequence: CASSYTNEQYF.

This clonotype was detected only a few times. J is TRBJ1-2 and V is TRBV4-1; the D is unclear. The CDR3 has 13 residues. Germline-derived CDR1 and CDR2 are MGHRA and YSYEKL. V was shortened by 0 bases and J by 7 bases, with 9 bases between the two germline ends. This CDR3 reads CASSQESSGGYTF. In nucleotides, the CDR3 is TGCGCCAGCAGCCAAGAGAGCTCGGGTGGCTACACCTTC.

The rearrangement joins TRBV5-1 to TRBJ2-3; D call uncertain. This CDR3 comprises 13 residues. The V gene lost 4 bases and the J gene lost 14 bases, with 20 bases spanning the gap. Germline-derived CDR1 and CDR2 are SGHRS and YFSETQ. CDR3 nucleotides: TGCGCCAGCAGCCCCGGACCACCCTCAATTACGTATTTT. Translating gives CASSPGPPSITYF.

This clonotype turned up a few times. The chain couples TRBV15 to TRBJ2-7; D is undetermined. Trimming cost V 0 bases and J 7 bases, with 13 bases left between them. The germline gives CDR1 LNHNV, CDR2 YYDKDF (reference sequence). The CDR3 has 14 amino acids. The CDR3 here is CATSRDSTGLEQYF. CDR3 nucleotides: TGTGCCACCAGCAGAGATTCTACGGGCCTGGAGCAGTACTTC. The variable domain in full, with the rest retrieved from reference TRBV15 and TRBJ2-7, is DAMVIQNPRYQVTQFGKPVTLSCSQTLNHNVMYWYQQKSSQAPKLLFHYYDKDFNNEADTPDNFQSRRPNTSFCFLDIRSPGLGDTAMYLCATSRDSTGLEQYFGPGTRLTVT.

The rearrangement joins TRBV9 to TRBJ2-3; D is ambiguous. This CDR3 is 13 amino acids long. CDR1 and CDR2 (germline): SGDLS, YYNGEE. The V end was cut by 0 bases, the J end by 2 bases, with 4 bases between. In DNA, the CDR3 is TGTGCCAGCAGCGTAGCACTCACAGATACGCAGTATTTT. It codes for CASSVALTDTQYF.

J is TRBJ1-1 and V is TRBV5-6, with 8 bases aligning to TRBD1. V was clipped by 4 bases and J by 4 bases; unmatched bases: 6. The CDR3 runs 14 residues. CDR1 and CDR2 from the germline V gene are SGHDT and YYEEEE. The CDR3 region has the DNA TGTGCCAGCAGCCGACAGGGGCTCGGCACTGAAGCTTTCTTT. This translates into CASSRQGLGTEAFF.

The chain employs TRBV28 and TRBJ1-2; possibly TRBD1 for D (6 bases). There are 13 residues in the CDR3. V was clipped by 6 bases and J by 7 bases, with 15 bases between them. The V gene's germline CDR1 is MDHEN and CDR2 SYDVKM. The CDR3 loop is CASRKGGGAGYTF. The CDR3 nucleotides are TGTGCCAGCAGAAAAGGGGGGGGCGCTGGCTACACCTTC.

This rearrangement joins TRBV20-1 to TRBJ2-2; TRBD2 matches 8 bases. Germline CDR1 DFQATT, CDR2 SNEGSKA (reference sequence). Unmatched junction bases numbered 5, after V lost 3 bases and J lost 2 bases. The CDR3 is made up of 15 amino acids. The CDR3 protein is CSASGGDFNTGELFF. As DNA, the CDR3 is TGCAGTGCTAGCGGGGGGGATTTTAACACCGGGGAGCTGTTTTTT.

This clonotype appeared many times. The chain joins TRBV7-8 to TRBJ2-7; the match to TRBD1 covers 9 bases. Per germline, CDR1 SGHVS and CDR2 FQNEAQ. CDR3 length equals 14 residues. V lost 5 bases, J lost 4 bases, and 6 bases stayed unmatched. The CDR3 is CASSRRTGVYEQYF. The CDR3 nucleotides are TGTGCCAGCAGCCGTCGGACAGGGGTTTACGAGCAGTACTTC.

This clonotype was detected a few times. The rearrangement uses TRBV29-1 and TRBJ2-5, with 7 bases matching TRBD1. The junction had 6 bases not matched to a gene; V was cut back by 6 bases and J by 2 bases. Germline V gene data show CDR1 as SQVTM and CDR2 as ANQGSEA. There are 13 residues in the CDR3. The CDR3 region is CSVATGFQETQYF. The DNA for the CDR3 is TGCAGCGTGGCGACAGGGTTTCAAGAGACCCAGTACTTC.

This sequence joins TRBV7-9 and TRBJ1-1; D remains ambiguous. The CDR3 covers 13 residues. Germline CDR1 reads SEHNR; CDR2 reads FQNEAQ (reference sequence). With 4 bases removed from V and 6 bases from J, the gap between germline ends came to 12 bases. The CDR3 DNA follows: TGTGCCAGCAGCTGGGAGGGCATTGCTGAAGCTTTCTTT. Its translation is CASSWEGIAEAFF.

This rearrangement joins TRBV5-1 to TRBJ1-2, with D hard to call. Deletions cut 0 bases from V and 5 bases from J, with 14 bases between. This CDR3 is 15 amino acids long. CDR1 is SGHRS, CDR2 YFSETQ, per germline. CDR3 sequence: CASSLVDGGNYGYTF. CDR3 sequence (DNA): TGCGCCAGCAGCTTGGTAGACGGAGGAAATTATGGCTACACCTTC.

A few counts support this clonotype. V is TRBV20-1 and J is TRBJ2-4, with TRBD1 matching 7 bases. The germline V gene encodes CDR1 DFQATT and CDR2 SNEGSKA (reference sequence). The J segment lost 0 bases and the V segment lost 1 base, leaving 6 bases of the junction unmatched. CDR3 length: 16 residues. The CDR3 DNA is TGCAGTGCTAGAGGTCAGGACAGGCTAGCCAAAAACATTCAGTACTTC. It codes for CSARGQDRLAKNIQYF.

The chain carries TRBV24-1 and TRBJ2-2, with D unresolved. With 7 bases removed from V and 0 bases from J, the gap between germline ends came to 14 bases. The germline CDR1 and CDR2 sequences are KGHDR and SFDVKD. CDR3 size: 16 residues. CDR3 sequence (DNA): TGTGCCACCAGCCTACCGGCGGACGCGAACACCGGGGAGCTGTTTTTT. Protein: CATSLPADANTGELFF.

CDR3 nucleotide sequence: TGCAGTGCTAGAGATAGCGGACTAGCGGGGGTGGCAAAGACCCAGTACTTC. Translation gives CSARDSGLAGVAKTQYF. The chain links TRBV20-1 to TRBJ2-5, with 13 bases matching TRBD2. The CDR3 is made up of 17 amino acids. Germline assignment: CDR1 DFQATT and CDR2 SNEGSKA (reference sequence). V lost 0 bases, J lost 6 bases, and 10 bases stayed unmatched.

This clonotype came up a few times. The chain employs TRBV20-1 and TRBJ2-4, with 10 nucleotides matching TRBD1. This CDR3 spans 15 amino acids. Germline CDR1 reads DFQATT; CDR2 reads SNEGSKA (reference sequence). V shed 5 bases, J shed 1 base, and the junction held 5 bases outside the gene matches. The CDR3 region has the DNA TGCAGTGCTGGTGGACAGGGGGTGGCCAAAAACATTCAGTACTTC. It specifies CSAGGQGVAKNIQYF.

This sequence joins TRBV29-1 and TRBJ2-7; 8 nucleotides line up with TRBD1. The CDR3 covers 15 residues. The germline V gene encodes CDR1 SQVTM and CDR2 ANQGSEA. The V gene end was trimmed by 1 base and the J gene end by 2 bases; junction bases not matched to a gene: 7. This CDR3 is CSVEGTGKGPYEQYF. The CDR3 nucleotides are TGCAGCGTTGAAGGGACAGGGAAGGGGCCCTACGAGCAGTACTTC.

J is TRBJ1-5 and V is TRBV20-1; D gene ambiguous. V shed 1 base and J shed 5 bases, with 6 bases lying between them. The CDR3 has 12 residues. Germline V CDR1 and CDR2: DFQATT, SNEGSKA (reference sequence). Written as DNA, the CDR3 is TGCAGTGCTAGAGCCCCAGATCAGCCCCAGCATTTT. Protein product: CSARAPDQPQHF.

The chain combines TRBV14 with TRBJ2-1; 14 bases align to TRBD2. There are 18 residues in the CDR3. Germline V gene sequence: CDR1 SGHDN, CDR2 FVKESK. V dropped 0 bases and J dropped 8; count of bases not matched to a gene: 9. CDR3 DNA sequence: TGTGCCAGCAGCCAAGATATCGGACTAGCGGGGGGCTGGGATGAGCAGTTCTTC. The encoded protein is CASSQDIGLAGGWDEQFF.

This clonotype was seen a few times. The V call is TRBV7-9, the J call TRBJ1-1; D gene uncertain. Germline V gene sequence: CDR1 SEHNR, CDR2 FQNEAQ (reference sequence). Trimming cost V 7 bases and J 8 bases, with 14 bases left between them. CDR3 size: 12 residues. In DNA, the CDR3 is TGTGCCAGCACCCAACGAGGCGAAGAAGCTTTCTTT. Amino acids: CASTQRGEEAFF.

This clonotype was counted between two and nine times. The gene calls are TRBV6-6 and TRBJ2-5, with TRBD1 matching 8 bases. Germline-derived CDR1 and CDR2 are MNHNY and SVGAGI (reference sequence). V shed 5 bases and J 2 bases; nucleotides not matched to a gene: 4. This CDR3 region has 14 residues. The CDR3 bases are TGTGCCAGCAGTACAGGGGGGTCTCAAGAGACCCAGTACTTC. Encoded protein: CASSTGGSQETQYF.

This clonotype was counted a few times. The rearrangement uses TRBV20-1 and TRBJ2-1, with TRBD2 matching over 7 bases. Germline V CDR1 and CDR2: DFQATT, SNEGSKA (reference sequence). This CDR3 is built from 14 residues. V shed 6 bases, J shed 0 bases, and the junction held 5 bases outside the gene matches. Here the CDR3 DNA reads TGCAGTGCCTCAACTAGCGACTCCTACAATGAGCAGTTCTTC. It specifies CSASTSDSYNEQFF.

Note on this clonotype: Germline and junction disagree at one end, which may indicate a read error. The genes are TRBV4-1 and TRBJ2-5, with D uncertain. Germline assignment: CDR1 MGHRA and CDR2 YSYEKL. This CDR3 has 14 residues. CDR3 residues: CASSLTGQQEAQYF. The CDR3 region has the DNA TGCGCCAGCAGCCTCACTGGGCAACAAGAGGCCCAGTACTTC.

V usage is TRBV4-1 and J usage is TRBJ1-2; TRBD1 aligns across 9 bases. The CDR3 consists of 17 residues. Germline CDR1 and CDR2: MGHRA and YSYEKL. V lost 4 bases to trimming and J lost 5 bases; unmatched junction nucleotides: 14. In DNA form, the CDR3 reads TGCGCCAGCAGCCGAGGACAGGGGCCAGGGGAAGGATATGGCTACACCTTC. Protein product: CASSRGQGPGEGYGYTF.